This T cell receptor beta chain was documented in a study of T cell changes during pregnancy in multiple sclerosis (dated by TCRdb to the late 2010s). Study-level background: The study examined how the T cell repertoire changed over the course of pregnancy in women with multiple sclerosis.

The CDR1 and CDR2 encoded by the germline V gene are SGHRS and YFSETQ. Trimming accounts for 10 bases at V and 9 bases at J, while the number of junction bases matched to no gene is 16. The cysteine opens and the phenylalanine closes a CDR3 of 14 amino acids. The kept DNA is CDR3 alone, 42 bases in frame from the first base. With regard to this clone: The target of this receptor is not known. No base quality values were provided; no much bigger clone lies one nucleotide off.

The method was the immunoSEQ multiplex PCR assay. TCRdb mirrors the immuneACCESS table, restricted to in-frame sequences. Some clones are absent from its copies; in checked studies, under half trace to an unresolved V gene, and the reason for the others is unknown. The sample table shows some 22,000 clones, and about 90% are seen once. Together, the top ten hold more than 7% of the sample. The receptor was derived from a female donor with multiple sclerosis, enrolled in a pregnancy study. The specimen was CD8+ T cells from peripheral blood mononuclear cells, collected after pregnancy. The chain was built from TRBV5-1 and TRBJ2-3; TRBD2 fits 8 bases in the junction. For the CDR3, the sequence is CAPPNLAGRNTQYF. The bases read TGCGCCCCACCAAATCTAGCGGGCCGGAACACGCAGTATTTT.